This TCR beta chain stems from a study of post-analysis software for immune sequencing data. Study-level findings and limits: TRBV segments more frequent in patients than in controls numbered about five and included TRBV5-6, TRBV5-1 and TRBV20-1.

The CDR3 is 17 amino acids. Germline V gene lookup returns CDR1 MGHDK and CDR2 SYGVNS. Germline trimming cut 1 base from V and 5 bases from J; bases unmatched to any gene: 10. About this clonotype: Its antigen remains unidentified. The CDR3 does not close with the conserved phenylalanine or tryptophan, likely indicating a read error.

Incorporated into the TCR beta cDNA libraries were unique molecular identifiers, which served to reduce PCR and sequencing biases. TCRdb reprocessed the PCR reads via MiXCR and lists one record per CDR3 protein. The table lists approximately 730,000 distinct CDR3 sequences, 25% to 30% of them singletons, with around 0.55% in the top ten. This receptor was identified in a girl under 18 with multiple sclerosis. The chain uses TRBV25-1 and TRBJ1-2; the match to TRBD1 covers 10 bases. Sample: blood. CDR3 coding DNA: TGTGCCAGCAGTGAATTGGTTGGGACAGGGGAAGGGTATGGCTACACCTGC. It translates to CASSELVGTGEGYGYTC.